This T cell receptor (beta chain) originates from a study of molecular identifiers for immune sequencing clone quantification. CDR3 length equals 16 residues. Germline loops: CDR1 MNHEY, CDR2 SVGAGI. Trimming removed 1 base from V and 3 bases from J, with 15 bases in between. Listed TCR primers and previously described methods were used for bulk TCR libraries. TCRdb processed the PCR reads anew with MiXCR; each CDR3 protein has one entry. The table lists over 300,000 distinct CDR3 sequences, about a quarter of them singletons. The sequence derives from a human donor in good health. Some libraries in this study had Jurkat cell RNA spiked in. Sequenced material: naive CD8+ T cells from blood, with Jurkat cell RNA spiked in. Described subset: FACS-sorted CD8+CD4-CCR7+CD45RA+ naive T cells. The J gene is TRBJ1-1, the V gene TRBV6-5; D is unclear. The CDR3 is CASSYFASKRDTEAFF. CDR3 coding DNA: TGTGCCAGCAGTTACTTCGCTTCGAAAAGGGACACTGAAGCTTTCTTT.